These 2 T cell receptor beta chains originate from one sample sequenced in a study of metastatic and nonmetastatic thyroid tumors. Treatment of any kind had been given to no patient before thyroid surgery. TCRdb used MiXCR to call clones anew from the PCR reads. Among tens of thousands of clones listed, roughly 23% were seen once. The sample comprised blood. The receptor set was obtained from a male donor with papillary thyroid cancer or a benign thyroid nodule (not recorded which). Some clones in this sample may be carry-over from other donors' samples.

This clone was found many times. This sequence joins TRBV14 and TRBJ1-3; no firm D call. Germline V gives CDR1 SGHDN, CDR2 FVKESK. The CDR3 runs 17 residues. V was shortened by 1 base and J by 0 bases, with 13 bases between the two germline ends. The CDR3 reads CASSQVGAAFSGNTIYF. Here the CDR3 DNA reads TGTGCCAGCAGCCAAGTCGGAGCCGCGTTCTCTGGAAACACCATATATTTT.

This clone occurred a few times. The genes are TRBV19 and TRBJ1-2; 8 bases fit TRBD1. Looked up from germline, CDR1 is LNHDA and CDR2 is SQIVND (reference sequence). After removal of 4 bases from V and 1 base from J, the junction contained 2 bases not matched to a gene. CDR3 length equals 14 residues. The CDR3 spells CASSRGQDNYGYTF. CDR3 in DNA: TGTGCCAGTAGTAGGGGACAGGATAACTATGGCTACACCTTC. The full variable domain, rest sourced from reference TRBV19 and TRBJ1-2, is DGGITQSPKYLFRKEGQNVTLSCEQNLNHDAMYWYRQDPGQGLRLIYYSQIVNDFQKGDIAEGYSVSREKKESFPLTVTSAQKNPTAFYLCASSRGQDNYGYTFGSGTRLTVV.